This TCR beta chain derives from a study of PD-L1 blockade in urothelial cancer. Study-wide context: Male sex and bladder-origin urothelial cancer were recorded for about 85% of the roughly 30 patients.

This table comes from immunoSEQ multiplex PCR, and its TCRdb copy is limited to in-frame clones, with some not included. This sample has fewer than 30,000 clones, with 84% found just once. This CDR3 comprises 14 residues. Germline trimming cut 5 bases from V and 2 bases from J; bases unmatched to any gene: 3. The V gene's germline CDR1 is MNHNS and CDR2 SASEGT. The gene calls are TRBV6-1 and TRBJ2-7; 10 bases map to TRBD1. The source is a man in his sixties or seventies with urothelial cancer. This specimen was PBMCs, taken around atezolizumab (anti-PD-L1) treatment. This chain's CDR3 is CASSTTGGTYEQYF. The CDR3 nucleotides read TGTGCCAGCAGTACGACAGGGGGCACCTACGAGCAGTACTTC.